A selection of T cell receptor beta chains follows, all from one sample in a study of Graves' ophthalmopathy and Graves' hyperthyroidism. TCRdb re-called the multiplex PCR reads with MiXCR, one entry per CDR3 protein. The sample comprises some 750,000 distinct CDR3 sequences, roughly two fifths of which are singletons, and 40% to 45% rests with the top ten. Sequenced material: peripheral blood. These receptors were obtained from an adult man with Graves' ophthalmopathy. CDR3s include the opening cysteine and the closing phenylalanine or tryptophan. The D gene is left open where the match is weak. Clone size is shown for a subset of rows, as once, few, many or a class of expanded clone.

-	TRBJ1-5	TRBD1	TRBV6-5	TGTGCCAGCAGTTACTCGAGAAGGACAGGGGTTGACAATCAGCCCCAGCATTTT	CASSYSRRTGVDNQPQHF
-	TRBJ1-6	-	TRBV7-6	TGTGCCAGCTCTCCTGGGGCCAATTCACCCCTCCACTTT	CASSPGANSPLHF
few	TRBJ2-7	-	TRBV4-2	TGTGCCAGCAGCCAAGGGCCGGGCGGCTCCTACGAGCAGTACTTC	CASSQGPGGSYEQYF
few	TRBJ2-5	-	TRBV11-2	TGTGCCAGCAGCTTAGGTCTAGCGTCACAAGAGACCCAGTACTTC	CASSLGLASQETQYF
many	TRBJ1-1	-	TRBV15	TGTGCCACCAGCAGTCCCGGGGCAAACACTGAAGCTTTCTTT	CATSSPGANTEAFF
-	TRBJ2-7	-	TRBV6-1	TGTGCCAGCAGTGCAGACCCGTCTGTCGAGCAGTACTTC	CASSADPSVEQYF
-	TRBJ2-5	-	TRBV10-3	TGTGCCATCAGTGAATGGTATAGGAAGGAGACCCAGTACTTC	CAISEWYRKETQYF
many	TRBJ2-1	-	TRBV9	TGTGCCAGCAGCGTAGCCGTTGAGGATGAGCAGTTCTTC	CASSVAVEDEQFF
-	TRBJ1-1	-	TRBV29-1	TGCAGCTTCGTAGCGAACACTGAAGCTTTCTTT	CSFVANTEAFF
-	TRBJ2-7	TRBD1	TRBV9	TGTGCCAGCTCACCAAGGCCACCGGGACAGGGCGGCGAGCAGTACTTC	CASSPRPPGQGGEQYF
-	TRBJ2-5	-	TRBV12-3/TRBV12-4	TGTGCCAGCAGTTTATTCCAGGAAGAGACCCAGTACTTC	CASSLFQEETQYF
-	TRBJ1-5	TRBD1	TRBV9	TGTGCCAGCAGTCGGACAGGCCAGCCCCAGCATTTT	CASSRTGQPQHF
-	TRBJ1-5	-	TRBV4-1	TGCGCCAGCAGCCACCTCGCCGGGCAGGGTCAGCCCCAGCATTTT	CASSHLAGQGQPQHF
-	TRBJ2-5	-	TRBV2	TGTGCCAGCAGTGAATGGGTAATACAAGAGACCCAGTACTTC	CASSEWVIQETQYF
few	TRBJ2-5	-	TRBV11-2	TGCGCCAGCAGCTTGGATGTGGTAGAGACCCAGTACTTC	CASSLDVVETQYF
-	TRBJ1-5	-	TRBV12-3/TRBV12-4	TGTGCCAGCAGTCCAACAGGTCGAAGCAATCAGCCCCAGCATTTT	CASSPTGRSNQPQHF
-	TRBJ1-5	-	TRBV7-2	TGTGCCAGCAGCCCCTTCGACAGAAATCAGCCCCAGCATTTT	CASSPFDRNQPQHF
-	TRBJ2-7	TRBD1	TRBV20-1	TGCAGTGCTAGTTGGGGACAGGGGGCAGGTGAGCAGTACTTC	CSASWGQGAGEQYF
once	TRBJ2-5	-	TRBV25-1	TGTGCCAGCAGTGAACCAGGGCATGAGACCCAGTACTTC	CASSEPGHETQYF
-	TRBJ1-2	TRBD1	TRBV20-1	TGCAGTGCTGGAAGAGAGACAGGGCAGGGCTACACCTTC	CSAGRETGQGYTF
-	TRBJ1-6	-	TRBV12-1	TGTGCCAGCAGCTTTCTCAGGGACGGACCTTGGGGAGCCAATTCACCCCTCCACTTT	CASSFLRDGPWGANSPLHF
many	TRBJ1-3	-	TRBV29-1	TGCAGCGGACAACAAGTCTCTGGAAACACCATATATTTT	CSGQQVSGNTIYF